This T cell receptor (beta chain) originates from a study of somatic mutations in cytotoxic T cells in rheumatoid arthritis. General study results and limits: Significant differences in CD8+ T-cell clonality were not found between rheumatoid arthritis patients and healthy controls (age-matched). In about an eighth of the roughly 65 patients, the largest CD8+ clone exceeded 20% of CD8+ cells.

The CDR3 has 14 amino acids. Germline CDR1 MNHEY, CDR2 SVGAGI. Germline trimming cut 5 bases from V and 5 bases from J; bases unmatched to any gene: 6. The assay was immunoSEQ multiplex PCR, and TCRdb's table has in-frame clones only and misses some. Counted here are 20,000 to 25,000 clones, about 82% occurring once; the ten biggest clones make up 18%. A single count supports this clone. What it binds is not known. Controls that were healthy consisted of blood donors whose median age was around 50 years (range about 20-75), with less than 60% female. The source is a woman aged 45 to 65 in good health. The specimen was CD8+ T cells sorted from blood. The V gene is TRBV6-5, the J gene TRBJ1-2; 9 bases map to TRBD1. CDR3 sequence: CASSAQGAHYGYTF. Here the CDR3 DNA reads TGTGCCAGCAGTGCACAGGGGGCGCATTATGGCTACACCTTC.